These 5 T cell receptor beta chains were all obtained from the same sample, sequenced in a study of beta chain features in type 1 diabetes listed by TCRdb under 2018. The library was made by the immunoSEQ multiplex PCR assay. The entire amount of isolated RNA was reverse transcribed using the High Capacity cDNA Reverse Transcription Kit, so the sequenced TCRB transcripts were expressed ones. TCRdb limited this immuneACCESS table to in-frame rearrangements with V and J called. A share of clones is missing; checked studies link under half to unresolved V genes, and the rest is unexplained. The sample table records some 250,000 clones; more than 11% of these occur just once. Approximately 0.02% of the sample lies in the top ten. What the work shows at the level of the full study, not this receptor alone: Type 1 diabetes patients showed a moderate but significant shortening of TCRB CDR3 length in all four CD4+ subsets.

What these receptors recognize is not known. Sequencing was done on a sample of naive CD4+ T cells from blood. Reading the label with the study, this specimen's cell subset or site is: true naive CD4+ T cells. These receptors all come from a man younger than 40 with type 1 diabetes.

The chain combines TRBV5-1 with TRBJ2-7; 8 nucleotides line up with TRBD2. J was trimmed by 4 bases and V by 5 bases; bases with no gene match: 8. The CDR3 is 14 residues long. Germline lookup yields CDR1 SGHRS and CDR2 YFSETQ. CDR3 sequence (DNA): TGCGCCAGCAGTCATAGCGGGATGAGGTACGAGCAGTACTTC. Translation gives CASSHSGMRYEQYF.

V usage is TRBV10-3 and J usage is TRBJ1-1; 10 bases map to TRBD1. Looked up from germline, CDR1 is ENHRY and CDR2 is SYGVKD. Trimming removed 7 bases from V and 5 bases from J; junction bases left unmatched: 4. The CDR3 length is 13 residues. The CDR3 nucleotides are TGTGCCATCACCACGGGACAGGGGACTGAAGCTTTCTTT. It specifies CAITTGQGTEAFF.

The gene calls are TRBV7-9 and TRBJ1-4; no definite D call. Trimming took off 3 bases at V and 4 bases at J, with 15 bases between the two ends. The CDR3 spans 16 residues. Germline CDR1 SEHNR, CDR2 FQNEAQ (reference sequence). CDR3 bases: TGTGCCAGCAGCTTGCCAGCGGCAGGACGTAATGAAAAACTGTTTTTT. It is translated as CASSLPAAGRNEKLFF. Variable domain in full (rest from reference TRBV7-9 and TRBJ1-4): DTGVSQNPRHKITKRGQNVTFRCDPISEHNRLYWYRQTLGQGPEFLTYFQNEAQLEKSRLLSDRFSAERPKGSFSTLEIQRTEQGDSAMYLCASSLPAAGRNEKLFFGSGTQLSVL.

This clone was counted between two and nine times. The chain joins TRBV7-8 to TRBJ2-7; D gene uncertain. Germline V gives CDR1 SGHVS, CDR2 FQNEAQ. Trimming shortened V by 2 bases and J by 7 bases, and 18 bases separated the two germline ends. CDR3 size: 15 residues. The CDR3 here is CASSLRPARGGEQYF. The CDR3 DNA follows: TGTGCCAGCAGCTTACGACCGGCCAGAGGTGGGGAGCAGTACTTC.

This clone was seen more than once but under ten times. V gene TRBV25-1 combines with J gene TRBJ2-5; 9 bases map to TRBD1. From germline, CDR1 is MGHDK and CDR2 SYGVNS. Trimming removed 4 bases from V and 4 bases from J; junction bases left unmatched: 7. The length of the CDR3 is 15 residues. CDR3 in DNA: TGTGCCAGCAGTGGGTACAGGGGGCTTGGAGAGACCCAGTACTTC. Its translation: CASSGYRGLGETQYF.